These 15 T cell receptor delta chains were sequenced from one sample in a study of gammadelta T cells in human blood. TCRdb reanalysed the RT-PCR reads with CATT. The top ten clones hold 9.5% to 13% of a sample with 1,300 to 1,500 delta-chain clones, roughly 17% of them seen once. The sequenced material came from non-Vgamma9Vdelta2 gamma-delta T cells from infant blood. The receptor set was obtained from a human donor.

For this clone: A single base is all that separates this from a far larger clone, so a read error is likely. The chain combines TRDV1 with TRDJ2; 12 bases match TRDD3. No J segment appears in TCRdb, so it was assigned here by matching the sequence to germline. J lost 1 base, V lost 1 base, and 13 bases had no gene match. Germline CDR1 reads TSWWSYY; CDR2 reads QGS. The CDR3 runs 21 residues. In DNA, the CDR3 is TGTGCTCTTGGGGAACCGTGGGATTGGTCTGGGGGATACGGTTTGACAGCACAACTCTTCTTT. This translates into CALGEPWDWSGGYGLTAQLFF.

On this clone: A far larger clone is one base from this, pointing to a likely read error. Additional DNA sequences in this sample encode the identical CDR3. This chain uses TRDV1 with TRDJ1; 13 bases are shared with TRDD3. The germline gives CDR1 TSWWSYY, CDR2 QGS. This CDR3 comprises 26 residues. After removal of 2 bases from V and 0 bases from J, the junction contained 30 bases not matched to a gene. CDR3 sequence reads: CALGEGDPSTEGTGGYGSLNTDKLIF. The CDR3 DNA follows: TGTGCTCTTGGGGAAGGCGACCCTTCCACCGAGGGGACTGGGGGATACGGATCCTTAAACACCGATAAACTCATCTTT.

A remark on this clone: This likely reflects a read error, since a far larger clone is one base away. The J gene is TRDJ1, the V gene TRDV1, with 8 bases matching TRDD3. This CDR3 spans 18 amino acids. V dropped 8 bases and J dropped 0; count of bases not matched to a gene: 17. CDR1 is TSWWSYY, CDR2 QGS, per germline. CDR3 bases: TGTGCTCTTAGGTCCCTTAACTGGGGGTGTGAGTACACCGATAAACTCATCTTT. Its protein product is CALRSLNWGCEYTDKLIF.

This clone was seen only a few times. A single base separates this from a much larger clone, so it may be a read error. This chain connects TRAV29/DV5 to TRDJ1; D perhaps matches TRDD2 (5 bases). From germline, CDR1 is NSMFDY and CDR2 ISSIKDK. CDR3 length equals 17 residues. The CDR3 DNA follows: TGTGCAGCAAGCGCGATCGGCGTCCCTACATACACCGATAAACCCATCTTT. This codes for CAASAIGVPTYTDKPIF. The full variable domain, rest sourced from reference TRAV29/DV5 and TRDJ1, is DQQVKQNSPSLSVQEGRISILNCDYTNSMFDYFLWYKKYPAEGPTFLISISSIKDKNEDGRFTVFLNKSAKHLSLHIVPSQPGDSAVYFCAASAIGVPTYTDKPIFGKGTRVTVEP.

This clone counts as medium-sized (0.01 to 0.1%). The V and J genes are TRDV1 and TRDJ3; 10 bases are shared with TRDD3. CDR1 is TSWWSYY, CDR2 QGS, per germline. The CDR3 spans 20 residues. Trimming took 1 base from V and 0 from J; bases not matched to a gene: 6. CDR3 sequence: CALGEHFTGGCSWDTRQMFF. Here the CDR3 DNA reads TGTGCTCTTGGGGAACATTTTACTGGGGGATGCTCCTGGGACACCCGACAGATGTTTTTC.

This clone was counted only a few times. With only one base between it and a far larger clone, this is likely a read error. The chain joins TRDV1 to TRDJ1, with 8 bases identical to TRDD3. Germline V gene data show CDR1 as TSWWSYY and CDR2 as QGS. The CDR3 covers 20 residues. The CDR3 loop reads CALGLPRKNLGDPYTDKHIF. For the CDR3, the DNA is TGTGCTCTTGGGCTCCCGCGGAAAAACCTGGGGGACCCCTACACCGATAAACACATCTTT.

No V gene call is available, although the J gene is TRDJ3. The CDR3 runs 10 residues. CDR3 amino acids: CAWDTRQMFF. The CDR3 bases are TGCGCCTGGGACACCCGACAGATGTTTTTC.

Remarks on this clone: A far larger clone is one base from this, pointing to a likely read error. In the same sample, other DNA sequences code for this CDR3. This chain joins TRDV1 and TRDJ3; 9 bases map to TRDD3. Germline V CDR1 and CDR2: TSWWSYY, QGS. CDR3 size: 23 residues. The CDR3 coding sequence is TGTGCTCTTGGGGAAGCCGACTGGGGGACGAAAGGCCAAAGCTCCTGGGACACCCGACAGATGTTTTTT. Its translation: CALGEADWGTKGQSSWDTRQMFF.

This clone appeared once. One base separates it from a far larger clone, so it is likely a read error. This chain connects TRDV1 to TRDJ1; 7 bases are shared with TRDD3. The J gene, left out of TCRdb, was set here by checking the DNA against germline. Germline assignment: CDR1 TSWWSYY and CDR2 QGS. CDR3 size: 24 residues. The trim removed 1 base at V and 0 bases at J, leaving 29 bases unmatched. CDR3 residues: CALGEPSSFYGGCAVRTYTDKLIF. The CDR3 coding sequence is TGTGCTCTTGGGGAACCCTCCTCCTTCTACGGGGGATGCGCAGTCCGTACCTACACCGATAAACTCATCTTT.

In this sample, this clone turned up a few times. The V gene is TRDV1, the J gene TRDJ1, with TRDD3 matching over 12 bases. The CDR3 contains 25 residues. V lost 0 bases and J lost 0; bases outside the gene matches: 26. Germline V gene lookup returns CDR1 TSWWSYY and CDR2 QGS. For the CDR3, the DNA is TGTGCTCTTGGGGAACTTCATAGGGGCCTTCCTCTCACTGGGGGATACTCTACCTACACCGATAAACTCATCTTT. Translating it yields CALGELHRGLPLTGGYSTYTDKLIF.

This clone appeared a few times. A read error likely explains this, since a far larger clone differs by one base. The same CDR3 is also encoded by other DNA sequences in this sample. The J gene is TRDJ3, the V gene TRDV1; 9 nucleotides line up with TRDD3. CDR3 length: 23 amino acids. The V gene's germline CDR1 is TSWWSYY and CDR2 QGS. CDR3 bases: TGTGCCCTTGGGGAAGCCGACTGGGGGACGAAAGGCCAAAGCTCCTGGGACACCCGACAGATGTTTTTC. Translating it yields CALGEADWGTKGQSSWDTRQMFF.

Note on this clone: A far more abundant clone sits one base away, making this likely a read error. The sample holds other DNA sequences that translate to the same CDR3. The rearrangement uses TRDV1 and TRDJ2; 13 positions match TRDD3. The CDR3 runs to 19 residues. The J segment lost 5 bases and the V segment lost 5 bases, leaving 14 bases of the junction unmatched. Germline-derived CDR1 and CDR2 are TSWWSYY and QGS. The CDR3 sequence: CALGRLPRTGGYGTAQLFF. The CDR3 DNA sequence: TGTGCTCTTGGGCGGCTACCCCGTACTGGGGGATACGGCACAGCACAACTCTTCTTT.

There is no V gene call, and the J gene is TRDJ1. The CDR3 runs to 10 residues. The CDR3 DNA sequence: TGTGCTCTTGGGGCCTCAAACCTACACTTC. This codes for CALGASNLHF.

Turning to this clone: With a far larger clone one base away, a read error is the likely cause. Within the sample, other DNA sequences also encode this same CDR3. The chain employs TRDV2 and TRDJ1, with TRDD3 matching 10 bases. The V gene's germline CDR1 is GEAIGNYY and CDR2 EKD. This CDR3 region has 14 residues. CDR3 nucleotide sequence: TGTGCCTGCGACACTGGGGGATACACCGATAAACTCATCTTT. Its translation is CACDTGGYTDKLIF.

As concerns this clone: A far larger clone is just one base off, so this is likely a read error. The sample contains more than one DNA sequence encoding this CDR3. This sequence joins TRDV1 and TRDJ1, with 9 bases that match TRDD3. CDR1 is TSWWSYY and CDR2 is QGS in the germline V gene. This CDR3 region has 21 residues. The CDR3 sequence: CALGVKPPYWGTPPYTDKLIF. CDR3 sequence (DNA): TGTGCTCTTGGGGTTAAGCCCCCGTACTGGGGGACTCCACCGTACACCGATAAGCTCATCTTT.